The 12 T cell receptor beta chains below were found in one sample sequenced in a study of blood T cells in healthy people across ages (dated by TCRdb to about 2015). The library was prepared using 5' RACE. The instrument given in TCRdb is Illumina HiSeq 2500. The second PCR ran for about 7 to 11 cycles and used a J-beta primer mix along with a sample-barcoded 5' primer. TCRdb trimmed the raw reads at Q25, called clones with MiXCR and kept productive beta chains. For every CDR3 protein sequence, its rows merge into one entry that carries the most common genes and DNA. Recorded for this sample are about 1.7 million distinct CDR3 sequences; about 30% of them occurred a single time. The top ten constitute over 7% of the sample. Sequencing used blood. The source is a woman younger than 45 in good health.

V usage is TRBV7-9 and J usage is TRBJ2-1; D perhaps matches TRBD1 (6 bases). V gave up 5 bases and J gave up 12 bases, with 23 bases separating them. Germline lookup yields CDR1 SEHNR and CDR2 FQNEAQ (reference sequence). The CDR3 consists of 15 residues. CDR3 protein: CASSTGRPVGLGQFF. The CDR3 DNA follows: TGTGCCAGCAGCACAGGGCGGCCTGTAGGCCTGGGGCAGTTCTTC.

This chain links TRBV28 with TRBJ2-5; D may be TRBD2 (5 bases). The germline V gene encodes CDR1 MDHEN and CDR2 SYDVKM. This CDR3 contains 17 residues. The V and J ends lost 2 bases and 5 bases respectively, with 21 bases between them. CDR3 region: CASSLTGRRGPGETQYF. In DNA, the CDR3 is TGTGCCAGCAGTTTAACGGGGAGACGAGGGCCGGGGGAGACCCAGTACTTC.

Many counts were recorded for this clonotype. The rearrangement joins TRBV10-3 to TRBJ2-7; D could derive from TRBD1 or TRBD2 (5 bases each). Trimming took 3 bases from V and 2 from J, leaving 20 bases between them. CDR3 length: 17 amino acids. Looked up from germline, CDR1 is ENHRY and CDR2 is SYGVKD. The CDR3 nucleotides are TGTGCCATCAGTGACCGGGGCAGCCCGAAGGGCGCCTACGAGCAGTACTTC. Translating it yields CAISDRGSPKGAYEQYF.

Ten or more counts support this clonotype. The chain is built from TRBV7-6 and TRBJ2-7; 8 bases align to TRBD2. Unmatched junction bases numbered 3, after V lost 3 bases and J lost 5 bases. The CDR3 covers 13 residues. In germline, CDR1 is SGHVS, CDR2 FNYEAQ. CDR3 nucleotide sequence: TGTGCCAGCAGCTTCCGGGAGGGAGACGAGCAGTACTTC. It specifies CASSFREGDEQYF. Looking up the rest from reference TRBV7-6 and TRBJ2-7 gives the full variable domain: GAGVSQSPRYKVTKRGQDVALRCDPISGHVSLYWYRQALGQGPEFLTYFNYEAQQDKSGLPNDRFSAERPEGSISTLTIQRTEQRDSAMYRCASSFREGDEQYFGPGTRLTVT.

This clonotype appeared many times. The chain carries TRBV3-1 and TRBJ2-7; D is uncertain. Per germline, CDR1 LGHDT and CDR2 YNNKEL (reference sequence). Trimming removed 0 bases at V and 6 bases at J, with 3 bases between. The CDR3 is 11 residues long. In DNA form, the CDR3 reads TGTGCCAGCAGCCAAGAGTCCGAGCAGTACTTC. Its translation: CASSQESEQYF.

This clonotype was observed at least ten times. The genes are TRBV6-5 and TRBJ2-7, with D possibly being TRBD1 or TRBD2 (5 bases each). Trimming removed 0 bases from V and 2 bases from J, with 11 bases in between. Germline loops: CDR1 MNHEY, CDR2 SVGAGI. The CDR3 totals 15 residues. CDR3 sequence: CASSYSGDPAYEQYF. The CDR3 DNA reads TGTGCCAGCAGTTACTCAGGGGACCCCGCCTACGAGCAGTACTTC.

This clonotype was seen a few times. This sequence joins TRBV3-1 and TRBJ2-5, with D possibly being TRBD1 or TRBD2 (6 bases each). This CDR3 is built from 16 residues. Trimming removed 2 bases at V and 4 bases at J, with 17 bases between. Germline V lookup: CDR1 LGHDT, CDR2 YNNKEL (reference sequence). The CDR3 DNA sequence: TGTGCCAGCAGCCAAAGGGTGGGGGGCTACGGAGAGACCCAGTACTTC. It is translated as CASSQRVGGYGETQYF.

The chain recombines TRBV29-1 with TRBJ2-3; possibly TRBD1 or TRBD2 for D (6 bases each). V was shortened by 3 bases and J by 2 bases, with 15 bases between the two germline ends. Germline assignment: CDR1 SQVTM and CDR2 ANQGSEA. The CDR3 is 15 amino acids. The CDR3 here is CSVERGASNTDTQYF. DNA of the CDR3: TGCAGCGTTGAGAGGGGGGCCTCAAACACAGATACGCAGTATTTT.

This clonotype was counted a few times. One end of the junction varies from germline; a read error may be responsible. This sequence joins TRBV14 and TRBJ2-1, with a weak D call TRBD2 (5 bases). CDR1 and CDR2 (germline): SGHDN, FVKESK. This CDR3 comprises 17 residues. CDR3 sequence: CTSSQAARRFAYNEQFF. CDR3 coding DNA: TGTACCAGCAGCCAAGCGGCTCGGAGATTCGCCTACAATGAGCAGTTCTTC.

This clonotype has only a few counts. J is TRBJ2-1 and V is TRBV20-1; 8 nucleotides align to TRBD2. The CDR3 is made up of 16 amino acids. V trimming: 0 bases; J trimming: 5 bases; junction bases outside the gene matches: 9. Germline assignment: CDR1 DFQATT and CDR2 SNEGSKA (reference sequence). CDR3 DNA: TGCAGTGCTAGAGATGGAAGTGGACTAGCTGACAATGAGCAGTTCTTC. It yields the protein CSARDGSGLADNEQFF.

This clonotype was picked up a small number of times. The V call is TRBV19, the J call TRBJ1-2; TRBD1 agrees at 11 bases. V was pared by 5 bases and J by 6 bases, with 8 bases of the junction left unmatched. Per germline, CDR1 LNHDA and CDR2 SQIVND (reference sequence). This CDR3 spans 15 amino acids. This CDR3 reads CASSSRTGGKNGYTF. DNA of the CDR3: TGTGCCAGTAGTTCCCGGACAGGGGGCAAGAATGGCTACACCTTC.

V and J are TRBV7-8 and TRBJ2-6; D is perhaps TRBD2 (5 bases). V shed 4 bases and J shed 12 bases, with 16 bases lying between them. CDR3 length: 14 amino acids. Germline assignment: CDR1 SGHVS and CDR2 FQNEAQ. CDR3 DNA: TGTGCCAGCAGCTGGGAACTAGACCTCGGCGTCCTGACTTTC. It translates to CASSWELDLGVLTF.